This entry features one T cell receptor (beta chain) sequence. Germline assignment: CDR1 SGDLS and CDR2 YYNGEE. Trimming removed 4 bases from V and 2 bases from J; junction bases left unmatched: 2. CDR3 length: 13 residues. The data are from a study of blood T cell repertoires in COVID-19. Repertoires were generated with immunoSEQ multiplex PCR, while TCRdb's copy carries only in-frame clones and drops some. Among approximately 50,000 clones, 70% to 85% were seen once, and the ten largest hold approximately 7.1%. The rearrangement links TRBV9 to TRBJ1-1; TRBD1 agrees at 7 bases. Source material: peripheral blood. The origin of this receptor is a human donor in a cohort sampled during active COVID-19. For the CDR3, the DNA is TGTGCCAGCAGCTACAGGGGTAACACTGAAGCTTTCTTT. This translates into CASSYRGNTEAFF.